The 11 T cell receptor beta chains listed next were all sequenced from one sample in a study of CXCR3-negative and CXCR3-positive naive CD8 T cells. General observations from the study: For CXCR3-positive naive cells, TRB CDR3s were more hydrophobic than those of CXCR3-negative naive cells.

UMI-tagged TRB cDNA libraries were built via 5' RACE. One entry per CDR3 protein, without DNA, is what TCRdb gives after re-calling the 5' RACE reads. The specimen's table records roughly 130,000 distinct CDR3 sequences. Antigens of these TCRs are unknown. The material sequenced was naive CXCR3+ CD8+ T cells from blood. Subset given: CD45RO-CCR7+CD27+CD95- naive CD8+ T cells expressing CXCR3 (TNR3+). Source of these receptors: a human donor in good health. Some clones in this sample may be carry-over from other donors' samples.

V usage is TRBV12-3 or TRBV12-4 and J usage is TRBJ2-7; TCRdb calls TRBD2, which cannot be checked without DNA. This CDR3 is built from 15 residues. The CDR3: CASSISLAGGGEQYF.

V is TRBV18 and J is TRBJ2-1. From germline, CDR1 is KGHSH and CDR2 LQKENI. The CDR3 is 17 residues long. CDR3 loop: CASSPPPVGDSYNEQFF.

V and J are TRBV12-3 or TRBV12-4 and TRBJ1-1. The CDR3 runs to 11 residues. The chain's CDR3 is CASREMTEAFF.

This sequence joins TRBV18 and TRBJ2-5; TCRdb's D call of TRBD1 is untestable without DNA. CDR1 is KGHSH, CDR2 LQKENI, per germline. The CDR3 totals 16 residues. The CDR3 sequence is CASSPATGPYQETQYF.

This chain uses TRBV28 with TRBJ2-2; TCRdb's D gene call, TRBD1, goes unchecked for lack of DNA. Germline CDR1 reads MDHEN; CDR2 reads SYDVKM. This CDR3 region has 14 residues. CDR3 protein: CASSPTGTTGELFF. Full variable domain (remainder filled in from reference TRBV28 and TRBJ2-2): DVKVTQSSRYLVKRTGEKVFLECVQDMDHENMFWYRQDPGLGLRLIYFSYDVKMKEKGDIPEGYSVSREKKERFSLILESASTNQTSMYLCASSPTGTTGELFFGEGSRLTVL.

CDR3 amino acids: CASSHQADGYEQYF. J is TRBJ2-7 and V is TRBV4-1. In germline, CDR1 is MGHRA, CDR2 YSYEKL. This CDR3 spans 14 amino acids.

The rearrangement uses TRBV10-2 and TRBJ2-3. The CDR3 contains 13 residues. Germline CDR1 WSHSY, CDR2 SAAADI. This CDR3 is CASSETNSDTQYF.

The V call is TRBV4-1, the J call TRBJ1-1; TCRdb's D call, TRBD1, is unchecked because there is no DNA. In germline, CDR1 is MGHRA, CDR2 YSYEKL. The CDR3 consists of 15 residues. CDR3 residues: CASSPLGQLFTEAFF.

The chain has TRBV7-8 and TRBJ2-3; TCRdb returns TRBD2, unconfirmable since there is no DNA. Germline values: CDR1 SGHVS, CDR2 FQNEAQ. This CDR3 is built from 15 residues. The CDR3 reads CAGSGGPYRTDTQYF.

The gene calls are TRBV12-3 or TRBV12-4 and TRBJ1-1. The CDR3 is 12 residues long. CDR3 region: CASSLSPREAFF.

The chain recombines TRBV7-9 with TRBJ2-7; TCRdb designates TRBD2, a call that cannot be tested without DNA. From germline, CDR1 is SEHNR and CDR2 FQNEAQ (reference sequence). The CDR3 spans 14 residues. CDR3 residues: CASSPTSGRQEQYF.